This T cell receptor (beta chain) appears in the sequencing data of a study of T cells in localized non-small cell lung cancer (dated by TCRdb to 2018 to 2021). In terms of the full investigation: The study analyzed T cell repertoires of 200 to 300 early-stage NSCLC patients, comparing tumors and uninvolved tumor-adjacent lungs. The cohort comprised roughly 230 treatment-naïve NSCLC patients with resected, localized lung tumors. Of the NSCLC patients, 129 were male and approximately 110 were female, and the mean age was approximately 66 years. General conclusions and limits of the study: Uninvolved tumor-adjacent lung showed the highest T cell clonality, higher than tumor, which suggests more focused antigenic responses in the uninvolved tumor-adjacent lung. Longer overall survival was associated with higher T cell density in blood, whereas shorter survival was associated with higher clonality in adjacent lung. Because multi-region tumor sequencing was not done, intratumor heterogeneity could not be ruled out. Because of the exploratory design, TCR variables were selected using unadjusted p-values without false-discovery rate correction. A median of about 50 of the top 100 tumor clones turned up in the paired uninvolved adjacent lung, and 25 to 35 of those clones also ranked among the top 100 of that same adjacent lung.

Uninvolved adjacent lung was sampled at least 2 cm away from the tumor margin, and two independent pathologists confirmed that the tissue had no atypia. At diagnosis, peripheral blood, uninvolved tumor-adjacent lung and tumor were collected and were preserved as a mix of fresh-frozen and FFPE material. Note on this clone: Its target antigen remains unknown. No much larger clone is present one base from it, and per-base qualities are unavailable.

CDR1 and CDR2, looked up from the germline V gene, are MNHGY and SAAAGT. V drops 2 bases and J drops 7 bases, leaving 9 bases in between. The CDR3 measures 14 amino acids from cysteine to phenylalanine. The CDR3 DNA has 42 bases and is translated from base 1. The immunoSEQ Assay was used to sequence TCR beta CDR3 regions from DNA. The published analysis was carried out like this. T cell density was computed as TCR beta template counts normalized to usable DNA estimated by amplifying housekeeping genes. Richness was estimated with the preseqR package, extrapolating to 400,000 templates for PBMC samples and 120,000 templates for tissue samples. Clonality was defined by subtracting Pielou's evenness from one. Tissue-enriched TCRs were identified through differential abundance testing performed on productive amino-acid clonotypes, with a minimum total count of 5 and an alpha of 0.1. Repertoire overlap between compartments was quantified with the Jaccard Index and Morisita Overlap Index. GLIPH grouped TCR beta CDR3s together with public tetramer-defined viral CDR3s, and a viral motif had to include at least three viral sequences and also show V-gene enrichment. TCRdb stores this immuneACCESS table with in-frame sequences only. Part of the clones is absent; in the studies checked, under half of the shortfall reflects unresolved V genes, and no reason is known for the rest. Clone size and V and J calls were adopted from that table, with D and trimming inferred from the DNA. This sample comprises roughly 6,800 clones, about 15% of them detected only once. 4.8% of the sample lies in the top ten.

The specimen comprised normal lung tissue next to the tumor, sampled before any cancer treatment. The chain joins TRBV6-8 to TRBJ1-6; the D segment could be TRBD1, given 5 matching bases. This receptor was identified in a male donor aged 60 or over with stage II squamous cell lung carcinoma. This receptor has the CDR3 CASSYREGNSPLHF. The nucleotide sequence is given as TGTGCCAGCAGTTACCGGGAGGGGAATTCACCCCTCCACTTT.